One and the same sample provided the 30 T cell receptor beta chains below, sequenced in a study of T cells in Graves' hyperthyroidism and ophthalmopathy. Using RNA transcripts as the source, TCR beta CDR3 regions were amplified. The study used the HTBI primer set for a first-round RT-PCR of the TCR CDR3. TCRdb passed the multiplex PCR reads through MiXCR, listing each CDR3 protein once. The table shows under 300,000 distinct CDR3 sequences, with about 15% occurring only once. The sample consisted of blood. The origin of the receptors is a woman aged 45-60 years with Graves' hyperthyroidism that later progressed to Graves' ophthalmopathy.

There are many counts of this clonotype. This sequence joins TRBV5-5 and TRBJ1-2, with 7 nucleotides matching TRBD1. The CDR3 contains 17 residues. V dropped 3 bases and J dropped 4; count of bases not matched to a gene: 15. Germline CDR1 reads SGHKS; CDR2 reads YYEKEE (reference sequence). CDR3: CASSSWTGPYDFYGYTF. The CDR3 DNA sequence: TGTGCCAGCAGCTCATGGACAGGCCCTTACGACTTCTATGGCTACACCTTC.

This clonotype was recorded only once. The gene calls are TRBV20-1 and TRBJ2-1; 9 positions match TRBD1. Per germline, CDR1 DFQATT and CDR2 SNEGSKA (reference sequence). Trimming removed 3 bases from V and 9 bases from J; junction bases left unmatched: 12. The CDR3 consists of 15 residues. Here the CDR3 reads CSASHPGTGSREQFF. The CDR3 DNA is TGCAGTGCTAGTCATCCCGGGACAGGGTCGCGTGAGCAGTTCTTC.

Written as DNA, the CDR3 is TGTGCCAGCTCACAGGGACAGATTTATGGCTACACCTTC. It yields the protein CASSQGQIYGYTF. The rearrangement joins TRBV18 to TRBJ1-2; 7 nucleotides agree with TRBD1. The CDR3 loop spans 13 amino acids. J lost 5 bases, V lost 4 bases, and 4 bases had no gene match. Germline-derived CDR1 and CDR2 are KGHSH and LQKENI.

This clonotype was recorded at least ten times. The CDR3 DNA is TGTGCCAGCCCCTACCACTGCGGAGGGTCGGCCGATACGCAGTATTTT. It specifies CASPYHCGGSADTQYF. This chain joins TRBV27 and TRBJ2-3; possibly TRBD2 for D (6 bases). Germline V lookup: CDR1 MNHEY, CDR2 SMNVEV (reference sequence). Trimming cost V 8 bases and J 6 bases, with 24 bases left between them. The CDR3 consists of 16 residues.

This clonotype was counted many times. This chain uses TRBV20-1 with TRBJ2-3; weak D call: TRBD2 (5 bases). Germline assignment: CDR1 DFQATT and CDR2 SNEGSKA (reference sequence). Deletions cut 0 bases from V and 3 bases from J, with 13 bases between. This CDR3 region has 15 residues. The CDR3 sequence is CSAREGGPGTDTQYF. The CDR3 DNA is TGCAGTGCTAGAGAGGGCGGGCCGGGGACAGATACGCAGTATTTT.

This clonotype was counted at least ten times. This chain uses TRBV20-1 with TRBJ2-3, with 9 bases lining up with TRBD2. The junction had 9 bases not matched to a gene; V was cut back by 6 bases and J by 2 bases. Germline V CDR1 and CDR2: DFQATT, SNEGSKA (reference sequence). The CDR3 totals 15 residues. The DNA for the CDR3 is TGCAGTGCCATTATAGGACTAGCGTACACAGATACGCAGTATTTT. Translated: CSAIIGLAYTDTQYF.

The chain couples TRBV6-1 to TRBJ2-1; 7 nucleotides match TRBD1. J was trimmed by 7 bases and V by 6 bases; bases with no gene match: 6. This CDR3 has 13 residues. Germline CDR1 reads MNHNS; CDR2 reads SASEGT. The CDR3 is CASRGTANNEQFF. Written as DNA, the CDR3 is TGTGCCAGCAGGGGGACAGCCAATAATGAGCAGTTCTTC.

This clonotype was recorded many times. The CDR3 here is CASSLTSGRFSYNEQFF. The CDR3 coding sequence is TGTGCCAGCAGCTTAACTAGCGGGAGATTTTCCTACAATGAGCAGTTCTTC. V and J are TRBV7-3 and TRBJ2-1, with 9 positions matching TRBD2. Germline V lookup: CDR1 SGHTA, CDR2 FQGTGA. J lost 1 base, V lost 0 bases, and 4 bases had no gene match. This CDR3 comprises 17 residues.

In this sample, this clonotype turned up many times. The chain uses TRBV9 and TRBJ1-1; maybe TRBD1 (6 bases). Germline loops: CDR1 SGDLS, CDR2 YYNGEE. The CDR3 sequence is 14 residues long. Trimming pared 4 bases from V and 1 base from J, leaving 11 bases between. The CDR3 is CASSPRTANTEAFF. In DNA, the CDR3 is TGTGCCAGCAGCCCTCGGACAGCGAACACTGAAGCTTTCTTT.

This clonotype was detected many times. The chain joins TRBV10-3 to TRBJ1-1, with a possible D match to TRBD1 (6 bases). CDR1 is ENHRY, CDR2 SYGVKD, per germline. V was pared by 0 bases and J by 4 bases, with 15 bases between. CDR3 length equals 16 residues. The CDR3 sequence: CAISESLWGLGTEAFF. The DNA for the CDR3 is TGTGCCATCAGTGAGTCCCTTTGGGGGCTGGGCACTGAAGCTTTCTTT.

There are many counts of this clonotype. This sequence joins TRBV28 and TRBJ2-5; 13 nucleotides line up with TRBD2. The CDR3 is 15 amino acids. CDR1 MDHEN and CDR2 SYDVKM come from the germline V gene. V lost 5 bases to trimming and J lost 3 bases; unmatched junction nucleotides: 3. The CDR3: CASSGGTSGKETQYF. The CDR3 DNA follows: TGTGCCAGCAGTGGCGGGACTAGCGGGAAAGAGACCCAGTACTTC.

This clonotype was counted at least ten times. V gene TRBV6-1 combines with J gene TRBJ2-7; D uncertain. This CDR3 region has 14 residues. Germline V gene lookup returns CDR1 MNHNS and CDR2 SASEGT. V was cut by 6 bases and J by 2 bases, with 14 bases left in between. The CDR3 DNA reads TGTGCCAGCAGCGCGACCTACCCCGCCTACGAGCAGTACTTC. Translation: CASSATYPAYEQYF.

This clonotype was counted between two and nine times. This chain connects TRBV19 to TRBJ2-3; the match to TRBD2 covers 9 bases. CDR1 LNHDA and CDR2 SQIVND come from the germline V gene (reference sequence). With V trimmed by 8 bases and J by 2 bases, 2 bases remained unmatched. CDR3 length: 13 residues. The CDR3, as DNA: TGTGCCAGTCGACTAGCGGTCACAGATACGCAGTATTTT. This translates into CASRLAVTDTQYF.

The chain links TRBV9 to TRBJ2-3; D is undetermined. Between the trimmed V and J ends, which lost 3 bases and 4 bases, there was a span of 9 bases. Germline values: CDR1 SGDLS, CDR2 YYNGEE. This CDR3 has 13 residues. For the CDR3, the DNA is TGTGCCAGCAGCGCAGGACGCTCAGATACGCAGTATTTT. Encoded protein: CASSAGRSDTQYF.

Ten or more counts support this clonotype. In nucleotides, the CDR3 is TGTGCCAGCGGAGTTGGGTTAGGGTTCTATGGCTACACCTTC. Amino acid sequence: CASGVGLGFYGYTF. The rearrangement links TRBV27 to TRBJ1-2; D remains unclear. Trimming shortened V by 8 bases and J by 4 bases, and 17 bases separated the two germline ends. This CDR3 spans 14 amino acids. Germline assignment: CDR1 MNHEY and CDR2 SMNVEV (reference sequence).

As DNA, the CDR3 is TGTGCCAGCAGCCCTTCCGAGAACAATGAGCAGTTCTTC. This sequence encodes CASSPSENNEQFF. This rearrangement joins TRBV6-1 to TRBJ2-1; no clear D gene. Per germline, CDR1 MNHNS and CDR2 SASEGT. Trimming took off 6 bases at V and 5 bases at J, with 11 bases between the two ends. CDR3 length equals 13 residues.

This clonotype was counted between two and nine times. In DNA, the CDR3 is TGCGCCAGCAGCCCGTCGGGACAGAGGACCACCGGGGAGCTGTTTTTT. Its translation: CASSPSGQRTTGELFF. The chain couples TRBV5-1 to TRBJ2-2; TRBD1 aligns across 7 bases. CDR3 length equals 16 residues. Germline V gene data show CDR1 as SGHRS and CDR2 as YFSETQ. J gave up 4 bases and V 4 bases, and 10 bases lay outside the gene matches.

This chain connects TRBV5-1 to TRBJ2-7; D ambiguous. The CDR3 extends over 13 amino acids. Germline-derived CDR1 and CDR2 are SGHRS and YFSETQ. V was shortened by 4 bases and J by 2 bases, with 10 bases between the two germline ends. The CDR3 DNA sequence: TGCGCCAGCAGCCCTGCGGATCCCTACGAGCAGTACTTC. Translation gives CASSPADPYEQYF.

This clonotype was found many times. V usage is TRBV28 and J usage is TRBJ2-3; 9 positions agree with TRBD1. After removal of 3 bases from V and 3 bases from J, the junction contained 4 bases not matched to a gene. The CDR3 has 15 amino acids. Germline lookup yields CDR1 MDHEN and CDR2 SYDVKM. The CDR3 loop is CASSLGTGPTDTQYF. The DNA of the CDR3 is TGTGCCAGCAGTTTGGGGACAGGGCCAACAGATACGCAGTATTTT.

This clonotype was seen at least ten times. The V and J genes are TRBV19 and TRBJ2-7; TRBD2 might be the D (5 bases). CDR1 and CDR2 (germline): LNHDA, SQIVND (reference sequence). The CDR3 has 13 amino acids. V shed 3 bases and J shed 4 bases, with 10 bases lying between them. The CDR3 is CASSISSGYEQYF. The CDR3 nucleotides read TGTGCCAGTAGTATCTCCTCGGGGTACGAGCAGTACTTC.

This clonotype appeared many times. CDR3: CASSLGTGNTEAFF. The CDR3 coding sequence is TGTGCCAGCAGCTTAGGGACGGGGAACACTGAAGCTTTCTTT. The chain links TRBV7-9 to TRBJ1-1; D is uncertain. This CDR3 is 14 amino acids long. The germline CDR1 and CDR2 sequences are SEHNR and FQNEAQ (reference sequence). Trimming cost V 1 base and J 1 base, with 7 bases left between them.

The sample holds many counts of this clonotype. The chain joins TRBV20-1 to TRBJ2-7, with D perhaps TRBD2 (5 bases). Trimming stripped 1 base from V and 2 bases from J, with 12 bases between. CDR3 length equals 14 residues. CDR1 is DFQATT, CDR2 SNEGSKA, per germline (reference sequence). The CDR3 coding sequence is TGCAGTGCTAGAGGGGAACGGGGTACCTACGAGCAGTACTTC. Translation: CSARGERGTYEQYF.

To note about this clonotype: Possible read error: a much larger clone is one base away. The chain employs TRBV20-1 and TRBJ2-7, with 11 bases identical to TRBD2. V was clipped by 3 bases and J by 4 bases; unmatched bases: 2. The CDR3 consists of 13 residues. Germline V gives CDR1 DFQATT, CDR2 SNEGSKA (reference sequence). The CDR3 DNA reads TGCAGTGCTAGTGCTAGCGGGAGGTACGAGCAGTACTTC. Encoded protein: CSASASGRYEQYF.

Ten or more counts support this clonotype. The rearrangement links TRBV29-1 to TRBJ2-7, with TRBD1 identical over 8 bases. V gave up 4 bases and J gave up 3 bases; unmatched junction bases: 20. Germline CDR1 is SQVTM and CDR2 is ANQGSEA. The length of the CDR3 is 18 residues. The CDR3 sequence: CSVAVGQGGFGLGYEQYF. As DNA, the CDR3 is TGCAGCGTTGCGGTAGGACAGGGAGGTTTCGGTTTAGGCTACGAGCAGTACTTC.

A note on this clonotype: It may be a read error: a sequence one base away is much more abundant. This chain joins TRBV6-2 or TRBV6-3 and TRBJ2-7, with TRBD2 matching over 11 bases. The J call is in doubt because the DNA end fits TRBJ2-1 better. CDR3 size: 15 residues. Per the germline V gene, CDR1 is MNHEY and CDR2 is SVGEGT. CDR3 sequence: CASTPGTSGSYEQFF. In DNA, the CDR3 is TGTGCCAGCACCCCGGGGACTAGCGGCTCCTACGAGCAGTTCTTC.

This clonotype was recorded many times. This chain links TRBV4-1 with TRBJ2-7; D call uncertain. The germline V and J ends were trimmed by 2 bases and 5 bases, with 13 bases remaining between them. This CDR3 contains 14 residues. Looked up from germline, CDR1 is MGHRA and CDR2 is YSYEKL. The CDR3 region has the DNA TGCGCCAGCAGCCAACCTTCCCGGTGGGACGAGCAGTACTTC. Encoded protein: CASSQPSRWDEQYF.

At least ten counts were recorded for this clonotype. This chain connects TRBV12-3 or TRBV12-4 to TRBJ1-5; tentative D call: TRBD1 (5 bases). This CDR3 comprises 18 residues. Between the trimmed V and J ends, which lost 8 bases and 0 bases, there was a span of 23 bases. The CDR3 reads CASAQVGAAQYSNQPQHF. CDR3 nucleotide sequence: TGTGCCAGCGCACAGGTTGGGGCGGCGCAGTATAGCAATCAGCCCCAGCATTTT.

This clonotype was seen many times. This sequence joins TRBV3-1 and TRBJ2-7, with 11 bases fitting TRBD2. Germline V gene data show CDR1 as LGHDT and CDR2 as YNNKEL (reference sequence). The CDR3 is 13 amino acids. The V gene end was trimmed by 8 bases and the J gene end by 3 bases; junction bases not matched to a gene: 3. CDR3 DNA: TGTGCCAGCCAGGGGACTAGCGGCTACGAGCAGTACTTC. This sequence encodes CASQGTSGYEQYF.

This clonotype was seen at least ten times. The genes are TRBV30 and TRBJ2-7, with D hard to call. Trimming cost V 4 bases and J 3 bases, with 13 bases left between them. The germline V gene encodes CDR1 GTSNPN and CDR2 SVGIG (reference sequence). The CDR3 totals 13 residues. The CDR3 loop is CAWKTHLNYEQYF. The CDR3 nucleotides read TGTGCCTGGAAAACCCACCTCAACTACGAGCAGTACTTC. Full variable domain (remainder filled in from reference TRBV30 and TRBJ2-7): SQTIHQWPATLVQPVGSPLSLECTVEGTSNPNLYWYRQAAGRGLQLLFYSVGIGQISSEVPQNLSASRPQDRQFILSSKKLLLSDSGFYLCAWKTHLNYEQYFGPGTRLTVT.

This clonotype showed up many times. The CDR3: CASSSPWTSGNEQFF. The CDR3 DNA follows: TGTGCCAGCAGCTCCCCCTGGACTAGCGGCAATGAGCAGTTCTTC. This rearrangement joins TRBV27 to TRBJ2-1, with TRBD2 identical over 10 bases. Germline values: CDR1 MNHEY, CDR2 SMNVEV (reference sequence). The V gene end was trimmed by 6 bases and the J gene end by 6 bases; junction bases not matched to a gene: 8. The CDR3 spans 15 residues.